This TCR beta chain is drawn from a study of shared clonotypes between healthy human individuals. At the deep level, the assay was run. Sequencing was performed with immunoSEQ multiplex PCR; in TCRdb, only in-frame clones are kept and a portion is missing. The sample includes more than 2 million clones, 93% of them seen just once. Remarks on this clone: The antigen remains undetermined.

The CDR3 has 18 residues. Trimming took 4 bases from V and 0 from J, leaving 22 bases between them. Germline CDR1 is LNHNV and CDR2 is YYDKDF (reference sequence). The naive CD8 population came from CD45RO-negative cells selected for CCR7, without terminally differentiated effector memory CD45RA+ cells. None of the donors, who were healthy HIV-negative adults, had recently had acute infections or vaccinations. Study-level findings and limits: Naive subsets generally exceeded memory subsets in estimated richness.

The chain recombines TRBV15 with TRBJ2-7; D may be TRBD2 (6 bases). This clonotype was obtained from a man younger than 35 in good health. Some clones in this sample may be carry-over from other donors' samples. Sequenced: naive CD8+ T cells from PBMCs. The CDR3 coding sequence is TGTGCCACCAGCACATATCTCCCAATAGCGGCGAGCTCCTACGAGCAGTACTTC. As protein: CATSTYLPIAASSYEQYF.